These 11 T cell receptor beta chains were all obtained from the same sample, sequenced in a study of CD8 T cells in Susac syndrome. With random hexamers, roughly 0.5 to 1 ug RNA was reverse transcribed. TCRdb ran MiXCR on the immunoSEQ multiplex PCR reads and lists one entry per CDR3 protein. The sample has some 260,000 distinct CDR3 sequences, around 84% seen once; the top ten hold about 0.11%. The specimen sequenced was CD8+ T cells from PBMCs. The receptors were sampled from a human donor with multiple sclerosis.

The chain links TRBV5-4 to TRBJ2-6; D is unclear. CDR3 length equals 14 residues. In germline, CDR1 is SGHNT, CDR2 YYREEE (reference sequence). V lost 3 bases, J lost 2 bases, and 6 bases lay in between. Written as DNA, the CDR3 is TGTGCCAGCAGCTCGGACGCTGGGGCCAACGTCCTGACTTTC. This encodes CASSSDAGANVLTF.

This clonotype has just one count. The chain uses TRBV7-9 and TRBJ2-1; 8 bases are shared with TRBD2. Germline V gene lookup returns CDR1 SEHNR and CDR2 FQNEAQ (reference sequence). V lost 5 bases, J lost 4 bases, and 7 bases stayed unmatched. The CDR3 spans 15 residues. CDR3 sequence: CASSPLAGPYNEQFF. The CDR3 DNA is TGTGCCAGCAGCCCTCTAGCGGGCCCATACAATGAGCAGTTCTTC.

V usage is TRBV2 and J usage is TRBJ1-1; tentatively, D is TRBD1 (5 bases). Looked up from germline, CDR1 is SNHLY and CDR2 is FYNNEI. There are 14 residues in the CDR3. Trimming removed 7 bases from V and 0 bases from J, with 12 bases in between. The CDR3 region has the DNA TGTGCCAGCACTACCGGGACGGTGAACACTGAAGCTTTCTTT. This codes for CASTTGTVNTEAFF.

The chain carries TRBV27 and TRBJ1-1; 9 bases are shared with TRBD1. The CDR3 consists of 12 residues. CDR1 and CDR2 from the germline V gene are MNHEY and SMNVEV (reference sequence). With 8 bases clipped from V and 5 bases from J, the junction kept 3 bases outside the gene matches. CDR3 region: CASRTGDTEAFF. The CDR3 nucleotides read TGTGCCAGCCGGACAGGGGATACTGAAGCTTTCTTT.

There are a few counts of this clonotype. This chain uses TRBV24-1 with TRBJ2-7; D is ambiguous. The germline gives CDR1 KGHDR, CDR2 SFDVKD. The V end was cut by 7 bases, the J end by 6 bases, with 18 bases between. The CDR3 spans 14 residues. DNA for the CDR3: TGTGCCACCAGGCCGGGCAGCCAACTAACCGAGCAGTACTTC. Amino acid sequence: CATRPGSQLTEQYF.

J is TRBJ1-2 and V is TRBV28; possible D gene TRBD1, 5 bases. Germline V gene lookup returns CDR1 MDHEN and CDR2 SYDVKM. The CDR3 extends over 14 amino acids. V was clipped by 7 bases and J by 2 bases, with 14 bases between them. DNA for the CDR3: TGTGCCAGCATCCCACCGGGACCCAACTATGGCTACACCTTC. Its translation: CASIPPGPNYGYTF.

The chain joins TRBV4-1 to TRBJ2-1, with D uncertain. CDR3 length equals 13 residues. The germline gives CDR1 MGHRA, CDR2 YSYEKL. Trimming took off 0 bases at V and 1 base at J, with 1 base between the two ends. The CDR3: CASSQESYNEQFF. The CDR3 DNA reads as TGCGCCAGCAGCCAAGAATCCTACAATGAGCAGTTCTTC.

The CDR3 protein is CASRYLITTDTQYF. The CDR3 DNA reads TGTGCCAGCAGGTACCTTATCACTACAGATACGCAGTATTTT. The chain recombines TRBV3-1 with TRBJ2-3; no reliable D call. The CDR3 sequence is 14 residues long. Germline V gene data show CDR1 as LGHDT and CDR2 as YNNKEL (reference sequence). V was shortened by 6 bases and J by 3 bases, with 13 bases between the two germline ends.

V and J are TRBV2 and TRBJ2-5; 8 bases fit TRBD2. Germline V CDR1 and CDR2: SNHLY, FYNNEI. CDR3 length: 19 amino acids. After removal of 3 bases from V and 3 bases from J, the junction contained 18 bases not matched to a gene. The CDR3 coding sequence is TGTGCCAGCAGTGAGGGCCCTTGGATGACAGCGGGAGATGAAGAGACCCAGTACTTC. Amino acid sequence: CASSEGPWMTAGDEETQYF.

The rearrangement uses TRBV12-3 or TRBV12-4 and TRBJ2-3; a possible D gene is TRBD2 (6 bases). Trimming cost V 6 bases and J 2 bases, with 18 bases left between them. The CDR3 contains 16 residues. CDR3 DNA sequence: TGTGCCAGCAGGTGGGGGGAGGAGCGGGTCACAGATACGCAGTATTTT. This sequence encodes CASRWGEERVTDTQYF.

This chain uses TRBV19 with TRBJ2-1; possible D gene TRBD2, 5 bases. This CDR3 spans 16 amino acids. CDR1 and CDR2 (germline): LNHDA, SQIVND (reference sequence). V gave up 3 bases and J gave up 5 bases, with 17 bases separating them. Here the CDR3 reads CASSMGWLAVHNEQFF. CDR3 in DNA: TGTGCCAGTAGTATGGGATGGCTAGCCGTTCACAATGAGCAGTTCTTC.